These T cell receptor beta chains were read from a single sample in a study of T cell repertoires in MIS-A myocarditis. The repertoire was sequenced with immunoSEQ multiplex PCR; TCRdb's copy has only in-frame clones and lacks some. The table has over 5,500 clones, roughly 80% seen once. Sequencing was done on a sample of interventricular septum heart tissue obtained at autopsy. These receptors originate from a man aged 18 to 29 with fulminant myocarditis from multisystem inflammatory syndrome in adults (MIS-A) after COVID-19. Both conserved end residues are trimmed from each CDR3. The order of the fields is V gene, D gene, J gene, CDR3 protein. The D gene is left open where the match is weak.

v_gene: TRBV10-3
d_gene: .
j_gene: TRBJ1-2
CDR3aa: AISESSQYKYGYT

v_gene: TRBV4-1
d_gene: TRBD1
j_gene: TRBJ2-1
CDR3aa: ASSHLGQGANEQF

v_gene: TRBV9
d_gene: .
j_gene: TRBJ2-6
CDR3aa: ASSVGPSGANVLT

v_gene: TRBV7-9
d_gene: TRBD2
j_gene: TRBJ2-3
CDR3aa: ASSLGLALSTDTQY

v_gene: TRBV11-2
d_gene: TRBD2
j_gene: TRBJ2-7
CDR3aa: ASSLGGGSREQY

v_gene: TRBV12-3/TRBV12-4
d_gene: .
j_gene: TRBJ2-1
CDR3aa: ASSSFNEQF

v_gene: TRBV19
d_gene: TRBD1
j_gene: TRBJ1-1
CDR3aa: ASITGGTEAF

v_gene: TRBV2
d_gene: .
j_gene: TRBJ2-2
CDR3aa: ASSEGFRTSGELF

v_gene: TRBV7-2
d_gene: TRBD1
j_gene: TRBJ1-2
CDR3aa: ASSSDRVGYT

v_gene: TRBV7-9
d_gene: .
j_gene: TRBJ1-2
CDR3aa: ASSLALEGGYT

v_gene: TRBV27
d_gene: .
j_gene: TRBJ2-7
CDR3aa: ASSRTATYEQY

v_gene: TRBV6-2/TRBV6-3
d_gene: TRBD2
j_gene: TRBJ2-7
CDR3aa: ASSYSSGAYEQY

v_gene: TRBV3-1/TRBV3-2
d_gene: TRBD1
j_gene: TRBJ2-1
CDR3aa: ASSQDERRDRLDNEQF

v_gene: TRBV5-1
d_gene: .
j_gene: TRBJ2-1
CDR3aa: ASSPDGPSYNEQF

v_gene: TRBV6-6
d_gene: .
j_gene: TRBJ1-2
CDR3aa: ASRAYRDGYT

v_gene: TRBV6-2/TRBV6-3
d_gene: TRBD2
j_gene: TRBJ2-5
CDR3aa: ASSYGGLTTGETQY

v_gene: TRBV29-1
d_gene: .
j_gene: TRBJ1-2
CDR3aa: SVEMGAGRYGYT

v_gene: TRBV11-2
d_gene: .
j_gene: TRBJ2-1
CDR3aa: ASTIGREQF

v_gene: TRBV19
d_gene: TRBD2
j_gene: TRBJ2-7
CDR3aa: ASGLAGTYEQY

v_gene: TRBV19
d_gene: .
j_gene: TRBJ1-2
CDR3aa: ASSIEGSYGYT

v_gene: TRBV10-2
d_gene: .
j_gene: TRBJ1-5
CDR3aa: ATPSGTTYNQPQH

v_gene: TRBV24-1
d_gene: TRBD1
j_gene: TRBJ2-7
CDR3aa: ATSEQGGSHEQY

v_gene: TRBV19
d_gene: .
j_gene: TRBJ2-1
CDR3aa: ASSSRSGYEQF

v_gene: TRBV7-2
d_gene: TRBD2
j_gene: TRBJ2-2
CDR3aa: ASSLRLAGAYANTGELF

v_gene: TRBV5-1
d_gene: TRBD1
j_gene: TRBJ2-1
CDR3aa: ASSLGLRTGVNEQF

v_gene: TRBV7-9
d_gene: TRBD1
j_gene: TRBJ2-3
CDR3aa: ASSRTGQPRDTQY

v_gene: TRBV6-5
d_gene: .
j_gene: TRBJ1-1
CDR3aa: ASSYSMNTEAF

v_gene: TRBV28
d_gene: .
j_gene: TRBJ1-5
CDR3aa: ASSWVGGNQPQH

v_gene: TRBV29-1
d_gene: .
j_gene: TRBJ2-5
CDR3aa: SVEDVAGETQY

v_gene: TRBV9
d_gene: .
j_gene: TRBJ1-1
CDR3aa: ASSERGNGNTEAF